The 4 T cell receptor beta chains reported below all come from one sample, sequenced in a study of human T cells and chemical hapten exposure (dated by TCRdb to the early 2020s). The time point label for this specimen denotes: healthy volunteer bleed at 2 weeks. Total RNA was extracted from unfractionated whole blood that had been collected in Tempus Blood RNA tubes. Libraries came from RACE. The sequencing machine was a NextSeq 500. TCRdb reran the public reads through fastp at Q25 and MiXCR, keeping productive beta chains. CDR3 protein sequences are deduplicated, and each keeps its most common genes and DNA. The sample data list just over 90,000 distinct CDR3 sequences, and over 8% of these were observed just once. The leading ten clones occupy around 3% of the sample. The specimen sequenced was whole blood. These receptors originate from a female donor in good health. Some clones in this sample may be carry-over from other donors' samples.

This clonotype was seen at least ten times. V and J are TRBV27 and TRBJ1-2; the D gene is possibly TRBD1 (6 bases). This CDR3 comprises 15 residues. Germline V CDR1 and CDR2: MNHEY, SMNVEV (reference sequence). V was trimmed by 5 bases and J by 4 bases, leaving 17 bases between them. The CDR3 DNA reads TGTGCCAGCAGTCCCTACGCAGACAGGTCCTATGGCTACACCTTC. Its protein is CASSPYADRSYGYTF.

The chain employs TRBV29-1 and TRBJ1-3, with D possibly TRBD1 on 5 matching bases. CDR1 and CDR2 from the germline V gene are SQVTM and ANQGSEA. V lost 0 bases to trimming and J lost 0 bases, with 15 bases between them. The CDR3 sequence is 17 residues long. The CDR3 bases are TGCAGCGTTGAAGATCGGGCAGGGAGATACTCTGGAAACACCATATATTTT. Encoded protein: CSVEDRAGRYSGNTIYF. Looking up the rest from reference TRBV29-1 and TRBJ1-3 gives the full variable domain: SAVISQKPSRDICQRGTSLTIQCQVDSQVTMMFWYRQQPGQSLTLIATANQGSEATYESGFVIDKFPISRPNLTFSTLTVSNMSPEDSSIYLCSVEDRAGRYSGNTIYFGEGSWLTVV.

At least ten counts were recorded for this clonotype. CDR3 DNA: TGCAGCGTTGAAGTGTTGAATACGCAGTATTTT. It translates to CSVEVLNTQYF. The V gene is TRBV29-1, the J gene TRBJ2-3; D gene unclear. The CDR3 sequence is 11 residues long. Germline lookup yields CDR1 SQVTM and CDR2 ANQGSEA. V gave up 1 base and J gave up 7 bases, with 6 bases separating them.

The chain joins TRBV7-9 to TRBJ2-7; the D gene is possibly TRBD1 (7 bases). Trimming left V 5 bases short and J 0 bases short, with 11 bases between. CDR1 SEHNR and CDR2 FQNEAQ come from the germline V gene (reference sequence). The length of the CDR3 is 14 residues. CDR3 nucleotide sequence: TGTGCCAGCAGCCAGGGGGGTAGCTCCTACGAGCAGTACTTC. Translation gives CASSQGGSSYEQYF.